This T cell receptor beta chain was sequenced for a study of blood T cell repertoires in COVID-19. About the study: There were acute and convalescent COVID-19 samples, and they came from the United States, Italy and Spain. Sample material is recorded as cDNA or gDNA derived from T cells, B-cell-depleted T cells, or PBMCs.

Original data processing: Scientists estimated how many nucleated cells there were by amplifying reference gene primers. The protocol was immunoSEQ multiplex PCR, while the TCRdb copy is restricted to in-frame clones and leaves out a portion. From that table come the V and J calls and clone size; the DNA was used to work out D and trimming. Of about 190,000 clones in the sample, approximately 88% were seen once. This CDR3 contains 15 residues. The V end was cut by 0 bases, the J end by 4 bases, with 9 bases between. CDR1 and CDR2 (germline): LGHNA, YNFKEQ. This clone was picked up a small number of times.

This TCR derives from a man between 35 and 55 years old with acute or convalescent COVID-19. V usage is TRBV4-2 and J usage is TRBJ1-4; D is ambiguous. Sample: peripheral blood. This CDR3 reads CASSQEQAINEKLFF. In DNA, the CDR3 is TGTGCCAGCAGCCAAGAGCAAGCAATTAATGAAAAACTGTTTTTT.